Shown below are 22 T cell receptor beta chains from a single sample sequenced in a study of blood T cells in healthy people across ages. Sample-barcoded 5' priming and a J-beta primer mix drove a second PCR of about 6 to 12 cycles. TCRdb independently ran MiXCR on the 5' RACE reads; one entry per CDR3 protein. The table shows around 780,000 distinct CDR3 sequences, with roughly 50% occurring only once. The sequencing input was blood. These receptors originate from a man between 40 and 49 years old in good health.

V gene TRBV5-1 combines with J gene TRBJ1-4; no clear D gene. V lost 7 bases and J 8 bases, leaving 12 bases between the germline ends. The germline gives CDR1 SGHRS, CDR2 YFSETQ. The CDR3 is 12 amino acids. The CDR3 loop reads CASRLLGEKLFF. CDR3 bases: TGCGCCAGCCGCCTACTCGGAGAAAAACTGTTTTTT.

The V gene is TRBV18, the J gene TRBJ2-3; the match to TRBD2 covers 8 bases. The CDR3 extends over 15 amino acids. Trimming took 3 bases from V and 4 from J; bases not matched to a gene: 6. Germline V gene sequence: CDR1 KGHSH, CDR2 LQKENI. CDR3 sequence (DNA): TGTGCCAGCTCACCTAATGGACTAGCCGCAGATACGCAGTATTTT. It specifies CASSPNGLAADTQYF.

This chain joins TRBV5-6 and TRBJ2-7; tentatively, D is TRBD1 (6 bases). V was trimmed by 1 base and J by 1 base, leaving 9 bases between them. Germline assignment: CDR1 SGHDT and CDR2 YYEEEE. This CDR3 contains 14 residues. Written as DNA, the CDR3 is TGTGCCAGCAGCTTGATACAGGGATCCTACGAGCAGTACTTC. Protein product: CASSLIQGSYEQYF.

The chain carries TRBV9 and TRBJ1-4; TRBD1 agrees at 10 bases. The CDR3 is made up of 15 amino acids. With V trimmed by 4 bases and J by 5 bases, 5 bases remained unmatched. Per the germline V gene, CDR1 is SGDLS and CDR2 is YYNGEE. The CDR3 protein is CASSKGQGRNEKLFF. The DNA of the CDR3 is TGTGCCAGCAGCAAGGGACAGGGGCGGAATGAAAAACTGTTTTTT.

The chain uses TRBV13 and TRBJ2-4; the D is unclear. The J call may not be correct, given that the DNA end is closer to TRBJ2-7. Germline CDR1 reads PRHDT; CDR2 reads FYEKMQ (reference sequence). This CDR3 is built from 11 residues. The CDR3 loop is CASSPQTEQYF. The CDR3 DNA is TGTGCCAGCAGCCCCCAGACCGAGCAGTACTTC.

CDR3 DNA sequence: TGTGCCAGCAGCCAAGAATGGGGGGCCCTCGACACCGGGGAGCTGTTTTTT. Residues: CASSQEWGALDTGELFF. The V gene is TRBV4-2, the J gene TRBJ2-2, with D perhaps given as TRBD1 or TRBD2 (6 bases each). Deletions cut 0 bases from V and 3 bases from J, with 14 bases between. The CDR3 runs 17 residues. Per germline, CDR1 LGHNA and CDR2 YNFKEQ.

This chain links TRBV7-3 with TRBJ1-1; D remains unclear. This CDR3 has 15 residues. V was trimmed by 2 bases and J by 1 base, leaving 11 bases between them. CDR1 and CDR2 (germline): SGHTA, FQGTGA. CDR3 DNA: TGTGCCAGCAGCTTAGAACCAGCACCGAACACTGAAGCTTTCTTT. It encodes CASSLEPAPNTEAFF. The full variable domain, completed using reference TRBV7-3 and TRBJ1-1, is GAGVSQTPSNKVTEKGKYVELRCDPISGHTALYWYRQSLGQGPEFLIYFQGTGAADDSGLPNDRFFAVRPEGSVSTLKIQRTERGDSAVYLCASSLEPAPNTEAFFGQGTRLTVV.

This clonotype was picked up a small number of times. The chain recombines TRBV7-9 with TRBJ2-5; D possibly corresponds to TRBD1 (5 bases). This CDR3 has 14 amino acids. Germline CDR1 reads SEHNR; CDR2 reads FQNEAQ (reference sequence). V was clipped by 3 bases and J by 3 bases, with 11 bases between them. CDR3 loop: CASSLFKGKETQYF. CDR3 bases: TGTGCCAGCAGCTTGTTTAAGGGGAAAGAGACCCAGTACTTC.

The chain joins TRBV7-9 to TRBJ2-5; D perhaps matches TRBD2 (5 bases). The CDR3 length is 12 residues. With 0 bases removed from V and 9 bases from J, the gap between germline ends came to 8 bases. The germline gives CDR1 SEHNR, CDR2 FQNEAQ (reference sequence). The CDR3 bases are TGTGCCAGCAGCTTAGCTCGAGGGTCCCAGTACTTC. It encodes CASSLARGSQYF.

This clonotype was recorded a few times. The V and J genes are TRBV4-1 and TRBJ2-7; 8 bases fit TRBD2. The CDR3 has 17 residues. J lost 4 bases, V lost 0 bases, and 11 bases had no gene match. The germline gives CDR1 MGHRA, CDR2 YSYEKL. DNA for the CDR3: TGCGCCAGCAGCCAAGATCTCCGTCGGGAGGGCCGATACGAGCAGTACTTC. Residues: CASSQDLRREGRYEQYF.

The chain employs TRBV3-1 and TRBJ2-1; no firm D call. Trimming pared 0 bases from V and 15 bases from J, leaving 12 bases between. CDR3 length: 12 residues. The germline gives CDR1 LGHDT, CDR2 YNNKEL (reference sequence). The chain's CDR3 is CASSQDRGKGFF. CDR3 DNA: TGTGCCAGCAGCCAAGATCGCGGAAAAGGGTTCTTC.

The chain employs TRBV15 and TRBJ2-5; 11 nucleotides align to TRBD1. TRBJ2-7 explains the end of the DNA better; the J call may be wrong. Germline lookup yields CDR1 LNHNV and CDR2 YYDKDF (reference sequence). The CDR3 consists of 17 residues. CDR3 sequence (DNA): TGTGCCACCAACGGCGGGATCCGGGACAGGGGGATGTACGAGCAGTACTTC. Protein: CATNGGIRDRGMYEQYF.

A few counts support this clonotype. The CDR3 sequence is CASSFSRQETQYF. The CDR3 DNA reads TGTGCCAGCAGTTTTAGCAGACAAGAGACCCAGTACTTC. This rearrangement joins TRBV27 to TRBJ2-5; D not resolved. This CDR3 has 13 residues. The ends were cut back, 3 bases at V and 2 bases at J, with 7 bases in the middle. The germline V gene encodes CDR1 MNHEY and CDR2 SMNVEV (reference sequence).

This clonotype has a single count. V is TRBV29-1 and J is TRBJ1-2, with 7 bases identical to TRBD1. The CDR3 has 14 amino acids. Germline V gene lookup returns CDR1 SQVTM and CDR2 ANQGSEA. With V trimmed by 5 bases and J by 2 bases, 8 bases remained unmatched. CDR3 sequence reads: CSVKSGTVNYGYTF. The CDR3 DNA is TGCAGCGTTAAATCCGGGACAGTGAACTATGGCTACACCTTC.

With respect to this clonotype: A much larger clonotype is one base distant, so this may be a read error. This sequence joins TRBV9 and TRBJ2-7; D is ambiguous. Germline V gene data show CDR1 as SGDLS and CDR2 as YYNGEE. The CDR3 loop spans 15 amino acids. The CDR3 region is CASSVGPASTYDQYF. As DNA, the CDR3 is TGTGCCAGCAGCGTGGGCCCTGCCTCGACCTACGACCAGTACTTC.

This chain links TRBV12-3 or TRBV12-4 with TRBJ1-4, with a possible D match to TRBD1 (5 bases). V lost 3 bases and J lost 7, with 12 bases in between. The CDR3 runs 14 residues. CDR3: CASSFWTNGEKLFF. The CDR3 DNA follows: TGTGCCAGCAGTTTTTGGACAAACGGTGAAAAACTGTTTTTT.

The chain uses TRBV6-2 or TRBV6-3 and TRBJ2-7; 11 bases map to TRBD2. V lost 3 bases and J lost 2; bases outside the gene matches: 3. Germline values: CDR1 MNHEY, CDR2 SVGEGT. The CDR3 extends over 15 amino acids. The DNA for the CDR3 is TGTGCCAGCAGTTATCGACTAGCGGGAACCTACGAGCAGTACTTC. Translating gives CASSYRLAGTYEQYF.

The V call is TRBV20-1, the J call TRBJ1-4; the D gene is possibly TRBD1 (5 bases). The CDR3 consists of 13 residues. Germline assignment: CDR1 DFQATT and CDR2 SNEGSKA (reference sequence). V shed 0 bases and J shed 10 bases, with 12 bases lying between them. The CDR3 coding sequence is TGCAGTGCTAGAGACAGCCGAGGGGCAAAACTGTTTTTT. Translation gives CSARDSRGAKLFF.

This chain uses TRBV3-1 with TRBJ2-3; 7 positions agree with TRBD2. V trimming: 5 bases; J trimming: 2 bases; junction bases outside the gene matches: 4. From germline, CDR1 is LGHDT and CDR2 YNNKEL (reference sequence). CDR3 length: 14 amino acids. CDR3 sequence: CASSASGHTDTQYF. The CDR3 nucleotides are TGTGCCAGCAGCGCTAGCGGCCACACAGATACGCAGTATTTT.

This chain links TRBV6-1 with TRBJ1-4; perhaps TRBD1 as D (6 bases). This CDR3 contains 15 residues. CDR1 MNHNS and CDR2 SASEGT come from the germline V gene. Between the trimmed V and J ends, which lost 7 bases and 0 bases, there was a span of 12 bases. This CDR3 reads CASIRTVTTNEKLFF. DNA for the CDR3: TGTGCCAGCATTCGGACAGTGACAACTAATGAAAAACTGTTTTTT.

The chain couples TRBV4-3 to TRBJ2-7; D is perhaps TRBD1 (6 bases). Germline values: CDR1 LGHNA, CDR2 YSLEER. There are 18 residues in the CDR3. V lost 0 bases and J 3 bases, leaving 21 bases between the germline ends. The CDR3 loop reads CASSQEGPVFLDSYEQYF. In DNA, the CDR3 is TGCGCCAGCAGCCAAGAGGGACCGGTATTCCTGGACAGCTACGAGCAGTACTTC.

The chain carries TRBV7-9 and TRBJ2-1, with D tentatively TRBD1 (6 bases). The CDR3 loop spans 14 amino acids. CDR1 is SEHNR and CDR2 is FQNEAQ in the germline V gene (reference sequence). V lost 7 bases and J 6 bases, leaving 16 bases between the germline ends. The CDR3 nucleotides are TGTGCCAGCACCTCAGGGGTGGGGGTCAATGAGCAGTTCTTC. It codes for CASTSGVGVNEQFF. The whole variable domain, remainder taken from reference TRBV7-9 and TRBJ2-1, is DTGVSQNPRHKITKRGQNVTFRCDPISEHNRLYWYRQTLGQGPEFLTYFQNEAQLEKSRLLSDRFSAERPKGSFSTLEIQRTEQGDSAMYLCASTSGVGVNEQFFGPGTRLTVL.